Following are 8 T cell receptor beta chains from one sample sequenced in a study of STAT5B mutations in CD4+ large granular lymphocyte leukemia. Data came from immunoSEQ multiplex PCR; TCRdb stores just in-frame clones and leaves some out. This sample has under 40,000 clones, with around four fifths found just once. The sequenced sample consisted of CD4+ T cells from blood buffy coats. These receptors all come from a human donor in good health.

The J gene is TRBJ1-1, the V gene TRBV5-5; weak D call: TRBD1 (5 bases). The germline gives CDR1 SGHKS, CDR2 YYEKEE (reference sequence). This CDR3 comprises 13 residues. The V gene lost 3 bases and the J gene lost 1 base, with 7 bases spanning the gap. As DNA, the CDR3 is TGTGCCAGCAGCTCCGGGGCGAACACTGAAGCTTTCTTT. Translated: CASSSGANTEAFF.

The rearrangement links TRBV30 to TRBJ2-6; D not resolved. CDR1 is GTSNPN and CDR2 is SVGIG in the germline V gene (reference sequence). The CDR3 covers 15 residues. V was cut by 4 bases and J by 0 bases, with 10 bases left in between. CDR3 coding DNA: TGTGCCTGGACGGTCGGGTCCTCTGGGGCCAACGTCCTGACTTTC. Its translation: CAWTVGSSGANVLTF.

The chain recombines TRBV7-2 with TRBJ2-1; 9 bases align to TRBD2. After removal of 2 bases from V and 14 bases from J, the junction contained 4 bases not matched to a gene. The CDR3 runs to 12 residues. In germline, CDR1 is SGHTA, CDR2 FQGNSA. The CDR3 coding sequence is TGTGCCAGCAGCTTACTCCAGCGGGAGGAGTTCTTC. Amino acid sequence: CASSLLQREEFF.

The table lists this clone with a count of one. The V gene is TRBV28, the J gene TRBJ1-2; D not resolved. Germline V gene lookup returns CDR1 MDHEN and CDR2 SYDVKM. V shed 8 bases and J shed 0 bases, with 13 bases lying between them. This CDR3 region has 14 residues. The CDR3 bases are TGTGCCAGCCGTCCGGGCGAGTCTAACTATGGCTACACCTTC. Residues: CASRPGESNYGYTF.

The genes are TRBV7-2 and TRBJ2-1, with D tentatively TRBD2 (6 bases). Germline lookup yields CDR1 SGHTA and CDR2 FQGNSA. Trimming shortened V by 5 bases and J by 7 bases, and 18 bases separated the two germline ends. The CDR3 sequence is 15 residues long. CDR3 loop: CASSPPEGLLNEQFF. In nucleotides, the CDR3 is TGTGCCAGCAGCCCGCCGGAGGGACTCCTAAATGAGCAGTTCTTC.

The rearrangement uses TRBV10-3 and TRBJ2-5, with 7 nucleotides matching TRBD2. Germline V gene data show CDR1 as ENHRY and CDR2 as SYGVKD. The CDR3 covers 15 residues. The V gene end was trimmed by 2 bases and the J gene end by 1 base; junction bases not matched to a gene: 4. CDR3 in amino acids: CAISEGRAGQETQYF. As DNA, the CDR3 is TGTGCCATCAGTGAGGGGAGGGCAGGCCAAGAGACCCAGTACTTC.

The J gene is TRBJ2-3, the V gene TRBV27; TRBD2 agrees at 7 bases. The germline CDR1 and CDR2 sequences are MNHEY and SMNVEV (reference sequence). V was pared by 6 bases and J by 3 bases, with 9 bases of the junction left unmatched. The CDR3 extends over 15 amino acids. The CDR3 protein is CASSITSAKTDTQYF. Here the CDR3 DNA reads TGTGCCAGCAGCATTACTAGCGCAAAAACAGATACGCAGTATTTT.

This clone has only a few counts. V gene TRBV19 combines with J gene TRBJ2-1, with D unclear. V shed 5 bases and J shed 2 bases, with 16 bases lying between them. Germline V CDR1 and CDR2: LNHDA, SQIVND (reference sequence). This CDR3 is built from 16 residues. The CDR3 sequence is CASSAGADLPYNEQFF. In nucleotides, the CDR3 is TGTGCCAGTAGTGCCGGAGCTGATCTTCCCTACAATGAGCAGTTCTTC.